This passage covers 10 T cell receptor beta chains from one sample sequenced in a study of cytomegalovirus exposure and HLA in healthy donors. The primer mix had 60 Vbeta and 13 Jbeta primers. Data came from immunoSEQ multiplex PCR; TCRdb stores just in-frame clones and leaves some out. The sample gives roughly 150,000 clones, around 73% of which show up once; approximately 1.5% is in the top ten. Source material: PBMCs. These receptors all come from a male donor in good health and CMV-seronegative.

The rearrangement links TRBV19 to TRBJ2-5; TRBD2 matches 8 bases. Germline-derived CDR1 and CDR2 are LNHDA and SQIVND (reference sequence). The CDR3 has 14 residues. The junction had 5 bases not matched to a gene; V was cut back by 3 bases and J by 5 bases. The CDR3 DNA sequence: TGTGCCAGTAGTATCAGCGGGGGAGGGGAGACCCAGTACTTC. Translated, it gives CASSISGGGETQYF.

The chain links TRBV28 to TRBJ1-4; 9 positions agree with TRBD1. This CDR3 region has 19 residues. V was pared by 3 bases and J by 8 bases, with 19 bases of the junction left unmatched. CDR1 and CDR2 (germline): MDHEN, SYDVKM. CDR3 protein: CASSFTGQGPLLSYEKLFF. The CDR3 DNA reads TGTGCCAGCAGTTTCACTGGACAGGGGCCTCTCTTGTCTTACGAAAAACTGTTTTTT.

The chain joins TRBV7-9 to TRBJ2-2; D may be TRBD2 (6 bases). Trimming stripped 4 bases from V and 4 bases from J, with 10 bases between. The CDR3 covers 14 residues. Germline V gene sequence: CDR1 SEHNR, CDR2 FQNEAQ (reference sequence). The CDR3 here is CASSWRGSTGELFF. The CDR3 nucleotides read TGTGCCAGCAGCTGGAGGGGTTCCACCGGGGAGCTGTTTTTT.

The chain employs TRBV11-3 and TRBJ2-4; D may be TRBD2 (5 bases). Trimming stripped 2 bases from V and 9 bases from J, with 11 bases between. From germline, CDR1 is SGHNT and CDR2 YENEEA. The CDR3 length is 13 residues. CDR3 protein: CASSLRGVGIQYF. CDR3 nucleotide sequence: TGTGCCAGCAGCTTACGGGGAGTCGGCATTCAGTACTTC. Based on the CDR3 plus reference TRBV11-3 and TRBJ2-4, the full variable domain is EAGVVQSPRYKIIEKKQPVAFWCNPISGHNTLYWYLQNLGQGPELLIRYENEEAVDDSQLPKDRFSAERLKGVDSTLKIQPAELGDSAVYLCASSLRGVGIQYFGAGTRLSVL.

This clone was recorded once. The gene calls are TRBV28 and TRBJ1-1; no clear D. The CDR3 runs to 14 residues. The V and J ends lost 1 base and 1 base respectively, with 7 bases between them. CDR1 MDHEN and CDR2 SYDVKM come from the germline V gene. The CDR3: CASSLSRENTEAFF. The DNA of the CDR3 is TGTGCCAGCAGTTTATCACGGGAGAACACTGAAGCTTTCTTT.

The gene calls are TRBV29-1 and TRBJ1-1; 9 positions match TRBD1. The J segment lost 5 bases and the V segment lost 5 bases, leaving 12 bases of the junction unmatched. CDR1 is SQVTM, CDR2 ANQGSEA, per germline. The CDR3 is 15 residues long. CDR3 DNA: TGCAGCGTTCCCCGGGACAGGGTCGCAATGACTGAAGCTTTCTTT. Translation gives CSVPRDRVAMTEAFF.

The CDR3 DNA sequence: TGCGCCAGCCGTCAAAACGGTGCAACTAATGAAAAACTGTTTTTT. Amino acid sequence: CASRQNGATNEKLFF. The chain has TRBV5-1 and TRBJ1-4, with D unclear. Trimming took 7 bases from V and 0 from J, leaving 13 bases between them. CDR3 length: 15 amino acids. CDR1 and CDR2 (germline): SGHRS, YFSETQ. Variable domain in full (rest from reference TRBV5-1 and TRBJ1-4): KAGVTQTPRYLIKTRGQQVTLSCSPISGHRSVSWYQQTPGQGLQFLFEYFSETQRNKGNFPGRFSGRQFSNSRSEMNVSTLELGDSALYLCASRQNGATNEKLFFGSGTQLSVL.

The CDR3 here is CASSLRGTRGNEQFF. CDR3 coding DNA: TGTGCCAGCAGCTTAAGGGGGACTAGAGGCAATGAGCAGTTCTTC. The chain uses TRBV7-2 and TRBJ2-1; 8 bases agree with TRBD2. This CDR3 is built from 15 residues. The ends lost 2 bases at V and 6 bases at J; junction bases unmatched: 6. Germline CDR1 and CDR2: SGHTA and FQGNSA.

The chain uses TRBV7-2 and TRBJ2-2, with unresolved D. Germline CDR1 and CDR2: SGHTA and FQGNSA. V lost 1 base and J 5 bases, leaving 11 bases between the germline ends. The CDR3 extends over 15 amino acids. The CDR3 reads CASSLEAVATGELFF. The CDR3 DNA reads TGTGCCAGCAGCTTAGAGGCGGTCGCAACCGGGGAGCTGTTTTTT.

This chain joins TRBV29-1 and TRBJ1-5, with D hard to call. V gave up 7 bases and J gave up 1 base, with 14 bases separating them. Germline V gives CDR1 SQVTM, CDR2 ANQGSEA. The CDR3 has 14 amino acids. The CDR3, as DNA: TGCAGCGCCCGCCTGGGAGACAGCAATCAGCCCCAGCATTTT. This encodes CSARLGDSNQPQHF.